This passage covers 13 T cell receptor beta chains from one sample sequenced in a study of shared clonotypes between healthy human individuals. Sequencing was performed with immunoSEQ multiplex PCR; in TCRdb, only in-frame clones are kept and a portion is missing. The repertoire holds hundreds of thousands of clones, approximately 92% seen once, with approximately 25% in the top ten. CD45RO negativity and positive selection for CCR7 defined naive CD8 cells, a population that excluded terminally differentiated effector memory CD45RA+ cells. Sequencing was performed on naive CD8+ T cells sorted from blood. The source of these receptors is a man aged 25-45 years in good health.

This clone has just a few counts. This sequence joins TRBV2 and TRBJ1-1; D is ambiguous. CDR3 size: 10 residues. From germline, CDR1 is SNHLY and CDR2 FYNNEI. V was clipped by 4 bases and J by 7 bases, with 4 bases between them. The chain's CDR3 is CASSGGEAFF. Here the CDR3 DNA reads TGTGCCAGCAGTGGTGGTGAAGCTTTCTTT.

The chain has TRBV12-2 and TRBJ2-7; TRBD2 is the table's D call, not checked against the DNA. TRBV12-2 is a pseudogene. The CDR3 has 14 residues. The CDR3 DNA reads TGTGCAAGTCGCTTAAGGACTAGCGCCTACGAGCAGTACTTC. Amino acid sequence: CASRLRTSAYEQYF.

The chain links TRBV25-1 to TRBJ2-1, with 9 bases matching TRBD2. CDR1 and CDR2 (germline): MGHDK, SYGVNS. With V trimmed by 1 base and J by 8 bases, 6 bases remained unmatched. The length of the CDR3 is 15 residues. In DNA, the CDR3 is TGTGCCAGCAGTGAATTTAGCGGGAGTGTGGATGAGCAGTTCTTC. It translates to CASSEFSGSVDEQFF.

This clone occurred once. The chain has TRBV27 and TRBJ2-3; 11 nucleotides align to TRBD1. CDR3 size: 15 residues. V was pared by 7 bases and J by 6 bases, with 9 bases of the junction left unmatched. Per the germline V gene, CDR1 is MNHEY and CDR2 is SMNVEV (reference sequence). The CDR3 protein is CASNGDRGVPDTQYF. CDR3 DNA sequence: TGTGCCAGCAACGGGGACAGGGGGGTCCCGGATACGCAGTATTTT.

V is TRBV18 and J is TRBJ2-7; 7 bases are a match to TRBD2. The CDR3 runs to 14 residues. The V and J ends lost 0 bases and 6 bases, in that order; junction bases with no gene match: 5. The germline V gene encodes CDR1 KGHSH and CDR2 LQKENI. CDR3 in amino acids: CASSPPEGGIEQYF. The DNA of the CDR3 is TGTGCCAGCTCACCACCTGAGGGAGGGATCGAGCAGTACTTC.

The chain employs TRBV7-8 and TRBJ2-7, with 7 bases that match TRBD2. Germline CDR1 SGHVS, CDR2 FQNEAQ. V trimming: 11 bases; J trimming: 4 bases; junction bases outside the gene matches: 8. The CDR3 sequence is 12 residues long. CDR3 sequence (DNA): TGTGCCTTGGGAGGGCCTGGGTACGAGCAGTACTTC. Amino acids: CALGGPGYEQYF.

The rearrangement joins TRBV2 to TRBJ1-1; D is ambiguous. The CDR3 runs 12 residues. The ends were cut back, 10 bases at V and 4 bases at J, with 13 bases in the middle. Per the germline V gene, CDR1 is SNHLY and CDR2 is FYNNEI. The CDR3 region is CAIRGGPTEAFF. As DNA, the CDR3 is TGTGCCATCCGAGGAGGTCCCACTGAAGCTTTCTTT.

V usage is TRBV2 and J usage is TRBJ2-1, with TRBD2 identical over 9 bases. The J segment lost 3 bases and the V segment lost 6 bases, leaving 6 bases of the junction unmatched. The length of the CDR3 is 15 residues. CDR1 SNHLY and CDR2 FYNNEI come from the germline V gene. The CDR3 region has the DNA TGTGCCAGCAGCACCGGGACTAGCAGCTACAATGAGCAGTTCTTC. Encoded protein: CASSTGTSSYNEQFF.

The V and J genes are TRBV7-9 and TRBJ2-7, with TRBD2 matching 13 bases. V was clipped by 5 bases and J by 3 bases; unmatched bases: 16. The CDR3 has 19 residues. Germline loops: CDR1 SEHNR, CDR2 FQNEAQ (reference sequence). CDR3: CASSPRTSGSGASVYEQYF. The CDR3 coding sequence is TGTGCCAGCAGCCCGAGGACTAGCGGGAGTGGTGCTTCGGTCTACGAGCAGTACTTC.

This clone has only a few counts. J is TRBJ2-5 and V is TRBV6-6, with TRBD1 matching over 8 bases. The CDR3 covers 16 residues. Trimming at V came to 2 bases and at J to 4 bases, leaving 9 bases not matched to a gene. Germline-derived CDR1 and CDR2 are MNHNY and SVGAGI (reference sequence). The DNA of the CDR3 is TGTGCCAGCAGTTACCCGACAGGGGAGGTCGGAGAGACCCAGTACTTC. This sequence encodes CASSYPTGEVGETQYF.

This chain uses TRBV14 with TRBJ2-5; weak D call: TRBD1 (5 bases). V was shortened by 2 bases and J by 1 base, with 14 bases between the two germline ends. The germline V gene encodes CDR1 SGHDN and CDR2 FVKESK. The CDR3 length is 16 residues. The CDR3, as DNA: TGTGCCAGCAGCCAACTCCAGGGAAGGGTCCAAGAGACCCAGTACTTC. Protein: CASSQLQGRVQETQYF.

This rearrangement joins TRBV13 to TRBJ2-3; D gene uncertain. Germline-derived CDR1 and CDR2 are PRHDT and FYEKMQ (reference sequence). V lost 1 base and J lost 3, with 2 bases in between. The CDR3 runs to 12 residues. CDR3 loop: CASSLATDTQYF. The CDR3 DNA sequence: TGTGCCAGCAGCTTAGCAACAGATACGCAGTATTTT.

The chain combines TRBV7-9 with TRBJ2-7, with D unclear. V was shortened by 5 bases and J by 2 bases, with 13 bases between the two germline ends. The germline V gene has CDR1 SEHNR and CDR2 FQNEAQ (reference sequence). The CDR3 is 14 residues long. The CDR3 DNA follows: TGTGCCAGCAGCCACCCGACCTTGGCCTACGAGCAGTACTTC. As protein: CASSHPTLAYEQYF.